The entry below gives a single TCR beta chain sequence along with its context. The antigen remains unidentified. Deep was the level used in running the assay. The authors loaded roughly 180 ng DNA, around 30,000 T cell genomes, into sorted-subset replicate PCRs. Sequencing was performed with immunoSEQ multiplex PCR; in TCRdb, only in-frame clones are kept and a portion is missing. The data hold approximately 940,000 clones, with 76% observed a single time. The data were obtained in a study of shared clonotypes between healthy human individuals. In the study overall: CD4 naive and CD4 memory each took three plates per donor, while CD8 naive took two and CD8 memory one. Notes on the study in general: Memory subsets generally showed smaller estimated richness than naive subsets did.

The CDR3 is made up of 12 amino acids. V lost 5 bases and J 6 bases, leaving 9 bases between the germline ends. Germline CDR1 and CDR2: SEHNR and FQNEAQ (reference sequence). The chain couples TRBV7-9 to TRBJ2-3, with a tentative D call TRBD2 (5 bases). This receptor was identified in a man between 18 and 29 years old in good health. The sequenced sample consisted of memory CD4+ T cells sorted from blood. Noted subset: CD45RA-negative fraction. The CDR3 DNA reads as TGTGCCAGCAGCCCTACGGGGGATACGCAGTATTTT. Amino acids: CASSPTGDTQYF.